This entry features one TCR beta chain sequence. This sample was included in a study of blood T cell repertoires in COVID-19. Turning to the study itself: The analysed material was cDNA or gDNA that came from T cells, B-cell-depleted T cells, or PBMCs.

This CDR3 spans 15 amino acids. Germline V CDR1 and CDR2: SGHNT, YYREEE (reference sequence). V was clipped by 0 bases and J by 4 bases; unmatched bases: 5. Assay used: immunoSEQ multiplex PCR; TCRdb lists only in-frame clones, some missing. The sample lists 250,000 to 400,000 clones, about 91% occurring once. The chain carries TRBV5-4 and TRBJ1-1, with 8 positions matching TRBD1. Specimen: peripheral blood. The TCR comes from a woman aged 25 to 39 with COVID-19, enrolled during active disease. CDR3 region: CASSLGGTGGTEAFF. In nucleotides, the CDR3 is TGTGCCAGCAGCTTGGGGGGTACAGGGGGCACTGAAGCTTTCTTT.